The 2 T cell receptor beta chains given below trace back to one sample, sequenced in a study of cytomegalovirus exposure and HLA in healthy donors. The primer mix had 60 Vbeta and 13 Jbeta primers. TCRdb keeps only in-frame clones here, not all; method: immunoSEQ multiplex PCR. Of about 55,000 clones in the sample, approximately 80% were seen once. Sequencing used PBMCs. The receptors were sampled from a female donor in good health and CMV-seronegative.

This chain uses TRBV5-8 with TRBJ1-3; D remains ambiguous. The V end was cut by 4 bases, the J end by 0 bases, with 11 bases between. Germline V gives CDR1 SGHTS, CDR2 YDEGEE. The CDR3 covers 15 residues. DNA of the CDR3: TGTGCCAGCAGCCCAGGATACGGCTCTGGAAACACCATATATTTT. Its translation: CASSPGYGSGNTIYF.

This chain joins TRBV7-9 and TRBJ1-5, with a possible D match to TRBD1 (5 bases). The V and J ends lost 5 bases and 7 bases respectively, with 15 bases between them. The CDR3 contains 14 residues. The V gene's germline CDR1 is SEHNR and CDR2 FQNEAQ (reference sequence). In DNA, the CDR3 is TGTGCCAGCAGCCCCTCTGGGGGGATGCAGCCCCAGCATTTT. Protein: CASSPSGGMQPQHF.